This TCR beta chain was sequenced during a study of blood T cell repertoires in COVID-19. Study in general: Both acute and convalescent COVID-19 samples were obtained from the United States, Italy and Spain. Sources were T cells, B-cell-depleted T cells, or PBMCs; the material itself was cDNA or gDNA.

Germline V gene data show CDR1 as KGHSH and CDR2 as LQKENI. This CDR3 is built from 15 residues. V gave up 0 bases and J gave up 4 bases; unmatched junction bases: 1. In the source study's methods: Using reference gene primer amplification, nucleated cell counts were estimated. Data came from immunoSEQ multiplex PCR; TCRdb stores just in-frame clones and leaves some out. D and trimming come from the DNA, and the V and J calls and clone size come from that table. The sample lists about 250,000 clones; 75% to 85% were seen once. This clone was seen only a few times. The TCR comes from a man aged 50-60 years with active or convalescent COVID-19. This chain links TRBV18 with TRBJ1-5; 9 bases fit TRBD1. Sequenced material: peripheral blood. CDR3 region: CASSPPGTGNQPQHF. The CDR3 DNA follows: TGTGCCAGCTCACCACCTGGGACAGGGAATCAGCCCCAGCATTTT.